The TCR beta chain under discussion was sequenced for a study of tumor-infiltrating lymphocytes in primary liver carcinoma. General study results and limits: Blood had a significantly lower top-250-clone fraction than tumors did (p = 0.039).

Germline values: CDR1 KGHDR, CDR2 SFDVKD. The CDR3 contains 15 residues. Starting material for RNA and DNA co-extraction consisted of about 17-30 mg of unsorted bulk tissue. This clonotype appeared once. No antigen is known for it. This CDR3 fails to terminate in the conserved phenylalanine or tryptophan, so it likely reflects a read error. TCR beta cDNA was reverse-transcribed from around 0.55 ug of total RNA. The reaction used a constant-region primer and ProtoScript II reverse transcriptase. The TCR beta library was amplified through three nested multiplex PCR rounds in a modified ARM-PCR procedure. Each of the first two PCR rounds ran roughly 9 cycles with TRBV1-TRBV30 forward and C-beta reverse primers. Via MiXCR, TCRdb re-called the multiplex PCR reads, giving one row per CDR3 protein. In the table there are about 190,000 distinct CDR3 sequences, 85% of which are singletons.

Source material: tumor tissue from primary liver carcinoma. The chain joins TRBV24-1 to TRBJ2-2, with 7 bases matching TRBD2. The sequence was obtained from a man between 40 and 49 years old with primary liver carcinoma and hepatitis B virus infection. In DNA, the CDR3 is TGTGCCACCAAGGCGGCGGGAGCGGCCACCGAGGAGCTGTTTCTT. Its translation is CATKAAGAATEELFL.